The 28 T cell receptor beta chains in this list originate from one sample, sequenced in a study of shared clonotypes between healthy human individuals. Here immunoSEQ multiplex PCR was the method, and the copy in TCRdb shows in-frame clones only, minus some. The sample contains about 340,000 clones, less than 75% of which appear only once. Sequencing was performed on memory CD4+ T cells sorted from blood. Subset reported: CD45RA-negative fraction. These receptor sequences come from a man aged 25-40 years in good health.

The chain couples TRBV19 to TRBJ2-7; D could derive from TRBD1 or TRBD2 (5 bases each). The CDR3 loop spans 15 amino acids. Germline values: CDR1 LNHDA, CDR2 SQIVND (reference sequence). Trimming removed 1 base at V and 5 bases at J, with 15 bases between. In DNA form, the CDR3 reads TGTGCCAGTAGTATAGGGGGGACCTACGGACACGAGCAGTACTTC. Translating gives CASSIGGTYGHEQYF.

The V and J genes are TRBV6-1 and TRBJ1-3, with D possibly TRBD1 on 6 matching bases. The V end was cut by 1 base, the J end by 0 bases, with 10 bases between. Germline V gene data show CDR1 as MNHNS and CDR2 as SASEGT. The CDR3 has 16 residues. CDR3 amino acids: CASSEEGHFSGNTIYF. The CDR3 DNA follows: TGTGCCAGCAGTGAAGAGGGACATTTCTCTGGAAACACCATATATTTT.

Note on this clone: The sample contains more than one DNA sequence encoding this CDR3. The chain recombines TRBV9 with TRBJ1-2; D is perhaps TRBD1 (6 bases). Germline assignment: CDR1 SGDLS and CDR2 YYNGEE. The CDR3 runs 12 residues. V was cut by 2 bases and J by 4 bases, with 6 bases left in between. The CDR3 here is CASSVTGYGYTF. CDR3 bases: TGTGCCAGCAGCGTGACAGGCTATGGCTACACCTTC.

This clone was seen only a few times. The chain links TRBV19 to TRBJ2-3; D may be TRBD2 (6 bases). The V end lost 5 bases, the J end lost 2 bases, and 14 bases lay between the germline ends. Per germline, CDR1 LNHDA and CDR2 SQIVND (reference sequence). CDR3 length: 15 residues. Written as DNA, the CDR3 is TGTGCCAGTAGTCCCGGACTACCAGTCACAGATACGCAGTATTTT. Translated: CASSPGLPVTDTQYF.

This rearrangement joins TRBV7-2 to TRBJ2-5; unclear D gene. The CDR3 is 12 residues long. Germline loops: CDR1 SGHTA, CDR2 FQGNSA. The V end was cut by 5 bases, the J end by 2 bases, with 6 bases between. CDR3 in DNA: TGTGCCAGCAGCAGTAATCAAGAGACCCAGTACTTC. Protein sequence: CASSSNQETQYF. The whole variable domain, remainder taken from reference TRBV7-2 and TRBJ2-5, is GAGVSQSPSNKVTEKGKDVELRCDPISGHTALYWYRQSLGQGLEFLIYFQGNSAPDKSGLPSDRFSAERTGGSVSTLTIQRTQQEDSAVYLCASSSNQETQYFGPGTRLLVL.

J is TRBJ2-3 and V is TRBV6-6, with 9 positions matching TRBD2. J gave up 6 bases and V 9 bases, and 16 bases lay outside the gene matches. The germline CDR1 and CDR2 sequences are MNHNY and SVGAGI (reference sequence). The CDR3 sequence is 16 residues long. The CDR3 nucleotides are TGTGCCAGTTCGATGGCGGCGGGAGGGCCCGGTGATACGCAGTATTTT. Its translation: CASSMAAGGPGDTQYF.

This sequence joins TRBV7-9 and TRBJ2-1; D possibly uses TRBD1 or TRBD2 (5 bases each). This CDR3 region has 15 residues. Germline V CDR1 and CDR2: SEHNR, FQNEAQ (reference sequence). The V end was cut by 2 bases, the J end by 11 bases, with 19 bases between. The CDR3 loop is CASSLQLGTTLKQFF. The CDR3 bases are TGTGCCAGCAGCTTACAGTTAGGGACCACGTTAAAGCAGTTCTTC. Complete variable domain (other parts from reference TRBV7-9 and TRBJ2-1): DTGVSQNPRHKITKRGQNVTFRCDPISEHNRLYWYRQTLGQGPEFLTYFQNEAQLEKSRLLSDRFSAERPKGSFSTLEIQRTEQGDSAMYLCASSLQLGTTLKQFFGPGTRLTVL.

V is TRBV28 and J is TRBJ2-1; D not resolved. The V gene's germline CDR1 is MDHEN and CDR2 SYDVKM. V was shortened by 5 bases and J by 6 bases, with 11 bases between the two germline ends. The CDR3 loop spans 13 amino acids. For the CDR3, the DNA is TGTGCCAGCAGTCCCAGGATTGGCAATGAGCAGTTCTTC. It is translated as CASSPRIGNEQFF.

This clone was found many times. Other DNA sequences of this sample code for an identical CDR3. The chain couples TRBV5-1 to TRBJ2-1; D is possibly TRBD1 (5 bases). The CDR3 runs 13 residues. CDR1 is SGHRS and CDR2 is YFSETQ in the germline V gene. V was pared by 2 bases and J by 5 bases, with 8 bases between. The CDR3 is CASSLGDNNEQFF. CDR3 DNA: TGCGCCAGCAGCTTAGGGGATAACAATGAGCAGTTCTTC. Together with reference TRBV5-1 and TRBJ2-1, the CDR3 gives the full variable domain: KAGVTQTPRYLIKTRGQQVTLSCSPISGHRSVSWYQQTPGQGLQFLFEYFSETQRNKGNFPGRFSGRQFSNSRSEMNVSTLELGDSALYLCASSLGDNNEQFFGPGTRLTVL.

This clone was seen at least ten times. J is TRBJ2-4 and V is TRBV29-1; TRBD1 agrees at 8 bases. The CDR3 is 15 amino acids. The V gene end was trimmed by 6 bases and the J gene end by 1 base; junction bases not matched to a gene: 8. In germline, CDR1 is SQVTM, CDR2 ANQGSEA. CDR3 DNA sequence: TGCAGCGTCGCCAGGGGGCCGGGGGCCAAAAACATTCAGTACTTC. Translating gives CSVARGPGAKNIQYF.

The J gene is TRBJ2-7, the V gene TRBV7-3, with D possibly matching TRBD1 (6 bases). Trimming removed 0 bases at V and 3 bases at J, with 9 bases between. This CDR3 spans 14 amino acids. Germline-derived CDR1 and CDR2 are SGHTA and FQGTGA. The CDR3 nucleotides are TGTGCCAGCAGCTTAACCGGGACACACTACGAGCAGTACTTC. Its protein is CASSLTGTHYEQYF.

This clone turned up a few times. The chain couples TRBV28 to TRBJ2-3; D unclear. The CDR3 spans 14 residues. The V end lost 3 bases, the J end lost 4 bases, and 11 bases lay between the germline ends. The germline V gene encodes CDR1 MDHEN and CDR2 SYDVKM. The CDR3 DNA is TGTGCCAGCAGTTTGTCGGACCGGGCAGATACGCAGTATTTT. Protein product: CASSLSDRADTQYF.

The CDR3: CASSLAAGSEQYF. The CDR3 DNA reads as TGTGCCAGCAGTCTAGCGGCGGGATCCGAGCAGTACTTC. The rearrangement links TRBV2 to TRBJ2-7, with TRBD2 matching over 7 bases. From germline, CDR1 is SNHLY and CDR2 FYNNEI. V lost 5 bases and J lost 6; bases outside the gene matches: 7. CDR3 size: 13 residues.

The chain uses TRBV14 and TRBJ2-1, with D perhaps matching TRBD1 or TRBD2 (6 bases each). Germline V gene sequence: CDR1 SGHDN, CDR2 FVKESK. The CDR3 sequence is 18 residues long. V was pared by 6 bases and J by 0 bases, with 21 bases between. The CDR3 sequence is CASRPGGRVGGSYNEQFF. Here the CDR3 DNA reads TGTGCCAGCAGACCCGGGGGCAGGGTCGGGGGCTCCTACAATGAGCAGTTCTTC. The whole variable domain, remainder taken from reference TRBV14 and TRBJ2-1, is EAGVTQFPSHSVIEKGQTVTLRCDPISGHDNLYWYRRVMGKEIKFLLHFVKESKQDESGMPNNRFLAERTGGTYSTLKVQPAELEDSGVYFCASRPGGRVGGSYNEQFFGPGTRLTVL.

As to this clone: Other DNA sequences of this sample code for an identical CDR3. The rearrangement links TRBV10-3 to TRBJ2-2, with no clear D. The ends were cut back, 2 bases at V and 7 bases at J, with 2 bases in the middle. Germline CDR1 is ENHRY and CDR2 is SYGVKD. The CDR3 length is 11 residues. In nucleotides, the CDR3 is TGTGCCATCAGTGAGCTCGGGGAGCTGTTTTTT. The encoded protein is CAISELGELFF.

This chain links TRBV6-5 with TRBJ2-1; 9 bases agree with TRBD1. Germline V CDR1 and CDR2: MNHEY, SVGAGI. Germline trimming cut 4 bases from V and 2 bases from J; bases unmatched to any gene: 3. The length of the CDR3 is 15 residues. CDR3 in amino acids: CASSFTGGPYNEQFF. CDR3 DNA: TGTGCCAGCAGTTTTACAGGGGGCCCCTACAATGAGCAGTTCTTC.

This clone appeared a single time. The gene calls are TRBV7-6 and TRBJ2-1; 12 nucleotides line up with TRBD2. The germline CDR1 and CDR2 sequences are SGHVS and FNYEAQ. V was pared by 1 base and J by 6 bases, with 10 bases of the junction left unmatched. The CDR3 runs 18 residues. The CDR3 DNA sequence: TGTGCCAGCAGCTTAGAGAACGTGGCTAGCGGGAGGGCCAATGAGCAGTTCTTC. Its translation: CASSLENVASGRANEQFF.

The chain uses TRBV9 and TRBJ2-1; D is possibly TRBD1 (6 bases). This CDR3 has 16 residues. Trimming shortened V by 3 bases and J by 0 bases, and 13 bases separated the two germline ends. CDR1 SGDLS and CDR2 YYNGEE come from the germline V gene. The chain's CDR3 is CASSGLQGNSYNEQFF. The CDR3 DNA reads TGTGCCAGCAGCGGTCTCCAGGGGAACTCCTACAATGAGCAGTTCTTC.

The chain joins TRBV19 to TRBJ2-5; D tentatively fits TRBD1 or TRBD2 (5 bases each). Per germline, CDR1 LNHDA and CDR2 SQIVND (reference sequence). Trimming shortened V by 5 bases and J by 4 bases, and 14 bases separated the two germline ends. CDR3 length: 14 amino acids. The CDR3 spells CASSHLRDPETQYF. The CDR3, as DNA: TGTGCCAGTAGTCATCTACGGGACCCAGAGACCCAGTACTTC.

This clone was detected a few times. The chain employs TRBV5-1 and TRBJ1-4; D not certain. The germline V gene has CDR1 SGHRS and CDR2 YFSETQ. This CDR3 region has 13 residues. V was cut by 1 base and J by 6 bases, with 7 bases left in between. CDR3 DNA: TGCGCCAGCAGCTTGTTGGTAGATGAAAAACTGTTTTTT. This gives the protein CASSLLVDEKLFF. The full variable domain, in which reference TRBV5-1 and TRBJ1-4 provide the parts outside the CDR3, is KAGVTQTPRYLIKTRGQQVTLSCSPISGHRSVSWYQQTPGQGLQFLFEYFSETQRNKGNFPGRFSGRQFSNSRSEMNVSTLELGDSALYLCASSLLVDEKLFFGSGTQLSVL.

The chain joins TRBV27 to TRBJ2-3; D may be TRBD1 (6 bases). Germline lookup yields CDR1 MNHEY and CDR2 SMNVEV (reference sequence). The CDR3 is made up of 13 amino acids. V lost 5 bases to trimming and J lost 6 bases, with 12 bases between them. The CDR3 spells CASSLRGGDTQYF. As DNA, the CDR3 is TGTGCCAGCAGTCTCAGGGGTGGGGATACGCAGTATTTT.

The chain links TRBV28 to TRBJ2-3; 8 nucleotides agree with TRBD2. After removal of 2 bases from V and 8 bases from J, the junction contained 15 bases not matched to a gene. Germline values: CDR1 MDHEN, CDR2 SYDVKM. The CDR3 is 17 residues long. DNA of the CDR3: TGTGCCAGCAGTTTAAAGGTTAGCGGGATCCGGCAGCCTACGCAGTATTTT. It specifies CASSLKVSGIRQPTQYF.

The CDR3 is CASSDPRRADTQYF. CDR3 nucleotide sequence: TGTGCCAGCAGCGACCCCCGGAGGGCAGATACGCAGTATTTT. The chain has TRBV7-3 and TRBJ2-3, with D possibly TRBD2 on 6 matching bases. V was clipped by 5 bases and J by 4 bases, with 13 bases between them. CDR1 and CDR2 (germline): SGHTA, FQGTGA. This CDR3 spans 14 amino acids. Looking up the rest from reference TRBV7-3 and TRBJ2-3 gives the full variable domain: GAGVSQTPSNKVTEKGKYVELRCDPISGHTALYWYRQSLGQGPEFLIYFQGTGAADDSGLPNDRFFAVRPEGSVSTLKIQRTERGDSAVYLCASSDPRRADTQYFGPGTRLTVL.

As to this clone: At one end the junction does not follow the germline gene, possibly because of a read error. This chain connects TRBV7-7 to TRBJ2-3; D ambiguous. The germline V gene has CDR1 SSHAT and CDR2 FNYEAQ (reference sequence). The CDR3 length is 13 residues. The CDR3 reads CASSPTGGDTQYF. CDR3 in DNA: TGTGCTAGCAGCCCGACCGGTGGAGATACGCAGTATTTT.

Remarks on this clone: This same CDR3 is encoded by further DNA sequences in the sample. This chain connects TRBV5-1 to TRBJ2-5; D ambiguous. Germline CDR1 is SGHRS and CDR2 is YFSETQ. V dropped 0 bases and J dropped 4 bases, with 4 bases sitting between them. This CDR3 spans 12 amino acids. CDR3 in DNA: TGCGCCAGCAGCTTGGAGGGAGAGACCCAGTACTTC. Translating gives CASSLEGETQYF.

The rearrangement joins TRBV9 to TRBJ2-6, with TRBD1 as a possible D gene (5 bases). The CDR3 length is 18 residues. Germline CDR1 and CDR2: SGDLS and YYNGEE. Trimming left V 0 bases short and J 0 bases short, with 13 bases between. The CDR3 reads CASSVGPLDSSGANVLTF. CDR3 in DNA: TGTGCCAGCAGCGTAGGCCCTCTCGACAGCTCTGGGGCCAACGTCCTGACTTTC.

The chain couples TRBV10-3 to TRBJ2-3; 8 bases map to TRBD1. Germline trimming cut 7 bases from V and 5 bases from J; bases unmatched to any gene: 11. The CDR3 is 15 residues long. The germline V gene has CDR1 ENHRY and CDR2 SYGVKD. CDR3 sequence reads: CAIKETGEWRDTQYF. The CDR3 DNA is TGTGCCATCAAGGAGACAGGGGAGTGGAGAGATACGCAGTATTTT.

The chain is built from TRBV7-8 and TRBJ1-1, with D uncertain. The V end was cut by 4 bases, the J end by 2 bases, with 11 bases between. Germline-derived CDR1 and CDR2 are SGHVS and FQNEAQ. The CDR3 spans 14 residues. Here the CDR3 reads CASSSPSVNTEAFF. The DNA for the CDR3 is TGTGCCAGCAGCTCCCCCAGTGTTAACACTGAAGCTTTCTTT. Filled out from reference TRBV7-8 and TRBJ1-1, the complete variable domain reads GAGVSQSPRYKVAKRGQDVALRCDPISGHVSLFWYQQALGQGPEFLTYFQNEAQLDKSGLPSDRFFAERPEGSVSTLKIQRTQQEDSAVYLCASSSPSVNTEAFFGQGTRLTVV.